This is a list of T cell receptor beta chains from one sample in a study of T cells in narcolepsy. Profiling relied on immunoSEQ multiplex PCR, and the TCRdb table lists in-frame clones only, not all of them. The sample includes about 25,000 clones, around 85% of them seen just once. Sequenced material: CD45RA- memory CD4+ T cells from PBMCs. All receptors derive from a human donor with narcolepsy. The CDR3 runs from the conserved cysteine through the conserved F or W. Each record gives: CDR3 DNA, CDR3 protein, V gene, clone size, J gene, D gene. D genes are given only for firm matches. The size field is filled for only some rows; it gives once, few, many or a size class.

DNA: TGTGCCAGCTCCCAGGGGACAGGGAATAACTATGGCTACACCTTC; CDR3: CASSQGTGNNYGYTF; V: TRBV18; size: .; J: TRBJ1-2; D: TRBD1
DNA: TGTGCCAGCACGAGAGGACAGTCCTACGAGCAGTACTTC; CDR3: CASTRGQSYEQYF; V: TRBV6-6; size: .; J: TRBJ2-7; D: .
DNA: TGCGCCAGCAGCTTGGAAGGCAGGGGATCCGGAAAACTGTTTTTT; CDR3: CASSLEGRGSGKLFF; V: TRBV5-1; size: .; J: TRBJ1-4; D: .
DNA: TGTGCCAGCAGTGTTAGGACAGGGCTGAACAATGAGCAGTTCTTC; CDR3: CASSVRTGLNNEQFF; V: TRBV6-1; size: .; J: TRBJ2-1; D: TRBD1
DNA: TGTGCCAGCAGCCGGACTGGTTTTTCTGGGGCCAACGTCCTGACTTTC; CDR3: CASSRTGFSGANVLTF; V: TRBV5-8; size: .; J: TRBJ2-6; D: .
DNA: TGCGCCAGCAGCTTGGAGCAGAGCGGACCCATGGTGCAGTACTTC; CDR3: CASSLEQSGPMVQYF; V: TRBV5-1; size: .; J: TRBJ2-7; D: .
DNA: TGTGCCAGCTCACCAAGTAGTAGCGGGTTGTTCCAAGAGACCCAGTACTTC; CDR3: CASSPSSSGLFQETQYF; V: TRBV18; size: .; J: TRBJ2-5; D: TRBD2
DNA: TGTGCCAGCAGCTCGAGGGGGGGGACAGGGGGAGTAATGTATGGCTACACCTTC; CDR3: CASSSRGGTGGVMYGYTF; V: TRBV5-4; size: few; J: TRBJ1-2; D: TRBD1
DNA: TGCAGCGTTGGACGACAGGGCTCGGGCACTGAAGCTTTCTTT; CDR3: CSVGRQGSGTEAFF; V: TRBV29-1; size: .; J: TRBJ1-1; D: TRBD1
DNA: TGTGCCAGCTCGCGCCAAGGGGGAGAAAACTATGGCTACACCTTC; CDR3: CASSRQGGENYGYTF; V: TRBV7-2; size: .; J: TRBJ1-2; D: .
DNA: TGTGCCAGCAGCTTATCGACAGGGAGCACTGAAGCTTTCTTT; CDR3: CASSLSTGSTEAFF; V: TRBV7-6; size: .; J: TRBJ1-1; D: TRBD1
DNA: TGTGCCAGCAAAGGGGACAGATTCACTGAAGCTTTCTTT; CDR3: CASKGDRFTEAFF; V: TRBV27; size: .; J: TRBJ1-1; D: TRBD1